Shown below are 9 T cell receptor beta chains from a single sample sequenced in a study of OX40 agonist ivuxolimab in advanced cancers. Using immunoSEQ multiplex PCR, the repertoire was profiled, and TCRdb retains in-frame clones only, with some absent. The sample consists of some 83,000 clones, just over 85% of them appearing once. The specimen comprised CD4+ or CD8+ T cells sorted from blood, sampled in a trial of the OX40 agonist ivuxolimab. These receptors were obtained from an adult with an advanced solid tumor such as melanoma, head and neck, liver or kidney cancer.

V is TRBV7-3 and J is TRBJ1-1; D is undetermined. Germline V gives CDR1 SGHTA, CDR2 FQGTGA. V gave up 5 bases and J gave up 2 bases, with 15 bases separating them. This CDR3 comprises 15 residues. The CDR3 protein is CASSPRMGSNTEAFF. The CDR3 DNA reads as TGTGCCAGCAGCCCTCGAATGGGCAGTAACACTGAAGCTTTCTTT.

The chain recombines TRBV5-3 with TRBJ1-2, with D tentatively TRBD1 (5 bases). TRBV5-3 is known as an ORF, though its function is uncertain. V shed 1 base and J shed 2 bases, with 12 bases lying between them. CDR3 length equals 15 residues. The CDR3 DNA reads as TGTGCCAGAAGCTTGCAGGGCAGGTCAAACTATGGCTACACCTTC. Residues: CARSLQGRSNYGYTF.

The chain joins TRBV5-1 to TRBJ2-2; 14 bases match TRBD2. Germline-derived CDR1 and CDR2 are SGHRS and YFSETQ. J was trimmed by 6 bases and V by 1 base; bases with no gene match: 2. CDR3 length: 16 residues. The DNA of the CDR3 is TGCGCCAGCAGCTTGCAGACTAGCGGGGGGGCCGGGGAGCTGTTTTTT. It specifies CASSLQTSGGAGELFF.

This clone is a singleton in its sample. This chain uses TRBV2 with TRBJ2-6, with 12 bases aligning to TRBD1. This CDR3 region has 16 residues. Per germline, CDR1 SNHLY and CDR2 FYNNEI. After removal of 7 bases from V and 5 bases from J, the junction contained 6 bases not matched to a gene. CDR3 coding DNA: TGTGCCAGCACAGGGACAGGGGGCTGGAGGGCCAACGTCCTGACTTTC. Translating it yields CASTGTGGWRANVLTF.

The chain recombines TRBV11-1 with TRBJ2-7; 9 nucleotides match TRBD2. CDR1 is SGHAT, CDR2 FQDESV, per germline (reference sequence). With V trimmed by 0 bases and J by 3 bases, 6 bases remained unmatched. The CDR3 is 16 residues long. The CDR3 reads CASSLARSGRIYEQYF. In DNA, the CDR3 is TGTGCCAGCAGCTTAGCCAGAAGCGGGAGGATCTACGAGCAGTACTTC.

The chain combines TRBV5-4 with TRBJ2-7; D may correspond to TRBD1 or TRBD2 (5 bases each). Germline CDR1 and CDR2: SGHNT and YYREEE (reference sequence). CDR3 length equals 15 residues. The V gene lost 4 bases and the J gene lost 4 bases, with 18 bases spanning the gap. CDR3 in DNA: TGTGCCAGCAGCCCCGGGACGCCCGGTGATTACGAGCAGTACTTC. Its translation is CASSPGTPGDYEQYF.

This clone has just one count. The V gene is TRBV7-9, the J gene TRBJ1-3, with a possible D match to TRBD1 (5 bases). Germline V gene lookup returns CDR1 SEHNR and CDR2 FQNEAQ (reference sequence). V was shortened by 3 bases and J by 3 bases, with 9 bases between the two germline ends. This CDR3 is 14 amino acids long. The CDR3 is CASSFTGGGNTIYF. CDR3 DNA: TGTGCCAGCAGCTTCACAGGAGGTGGAAACACCATATATTTT.

V is TRBV2 and J is TRBJ2-3; TRBD2 might be the D (5 bases). The ends were cut back, 6 bases at V and 6 bases at J, with 16 bases in the middle. This CDR3 comprises 14 residues. CDR1 is SNHLY, CDR2 FYNNEI, per germline. CDR3 nucleotides: TGTGCCAGCAGGGACTCCCTGAAGATGGATACGCAGTATTTT. This codes for CASRDSLKMDTQYF.

This chain links TRBV7-2 with TRBJ2-2; D call uncertain. In germline, CDR1 is SGHTA, CDR2 FQGNSA. V lost 7 bases and J lost 7, with 19 bases in between. CDR3 length: 15 residues. The CDR3 nucleotides read TGTGCCAGCACCGAACGTCGGCAGAACTTCGGGGAGCTGTTTTTT. It encodes CASTERRQNFGELFF.